Sequencing of this T cell receptor beta chain was carried out in a study of Ad26.COV2.S vaccination and SARS-CoV-2 variants. Whole-study context: Enrollment placed the donor in the COV1001 Ad26.COV2.S trial arm.

TCRdb keeps only in-frame clones here, not all; method: immunoSEQ multiplex PCR. The data show around 300,000 clones, with around 88% seen just once and around 5% held by the top ten. Noted treatment: around 19 received Ad26.COV2.S at low or high dose, single or two shots; five or six received placebo; per-sample allocation not given. After the first vaccine or placebo injection, samples were drawn on day 63. Between the trimmed V and J ends, which lost 11 bases and 8 bases, there was a span of 18 bases. The CDR3 length is 13 residues. In germline, CDR1 is SEHNR, CDR2 FQNEAQ (reference sequence). The source material was peripheral blood, sampled in a trial of Ad26.COV2.S vaccine versus placebo. This chain links TRBV7-9 with TRBJ2-2, with D tentatively TRBD1 (5 bases). This receptor was obtained from a person aged 18-65 years who received the Ad26.COV2.S COVID-19 vaccine or a placebo. CDR3 DNA: TGTGCCGCCGTGAACCAGGGTGGAGGGGAGCTGTTTTTT. Its translation: CAAVNQGGGELFF.